The rows below give T cell receptor beta chains drawn from one sample of a study of cytomegalovirus exposure and HLA in healthy donors. Method: immunoSEQ multiplex PCR; TCRdb's copy keeps in-frame clones and lacks some. The sample contains 100,000 to 150,000 clones, approximately 72% of which appear only once. Sequencing was done on a sample of PBMCs. These TCRs come from a human donor in good health. CDR3s include the opening cysteine and the closing phenylalanine or tryptophan. D genes are given only for firm matches. Where a row states a size, it is once, few, many or the class of an expanded clone; other rows omit it.

clone size: once; D gene: NA; J gene: TRBJ1-2; V gene: TRBV7-2; CDR3 DNA: TGTGCCAGTCGGTTGATAGGGGATGGGATGGACTATGGCTACACCTTC; CDR3 protein: CASRLIGDGMDYGYTF
clone size: NA; D gene: NA; J gene: TRBJ2-4; V gene: TRBV9; CDR3 DNA: TGTGCCAGCAGCGTAGGCGGAGATTTGGGGCTAGCCAAAAACATTCAGTACTTC; CDR3 protein: CASSVGGDLGLAKNIQYF
clone size: NA; D gene: TRBD1; J gene: TRBJ2-2; V gene: TRBV27; CDR3 DNA: TGTGCCAGCAGTTTTCGCAGGAGACAGGGGCACACCGGGGAGCTGTTTTTT; CDR3 protein: CASSFRRRQGHTGELFF
clone size: NA; D gene: TRBD2; J gene: TRBJ2-1; V gene: TRBV5-1; CDR3 DNA: TGCGCCAGCTCCTCCAGACTAGCGGGACGCTCAAGTGAGCAGTTCTTC; CDR3 protein: CASSSRLAGRSSEQFF
clone size: NA; D gene: NA; J gene: TRBJ1-2; V gene: TRBV7-8; CDR3 DNA: TGTGCCAGCAGCTTAGCGCCCTATGACAGGTCGGCGCCCTATGGCTACACCTTC; CDR3 protein: CASSLAPYDRSAPYGYTF
clone size: NA; D gene: TRBD2; J gene: TRBJ2-3; V gene: TRBV7-2; CDR3 DNA: TGTGCCAGCAGCCAGGTGGGGAGGGCCGGAGATACGCAGTATTTT; CDR3 protein: CASSQVGRAGDTQYF
clone size: few; D gene: TRBD2; J gene: TRBJ2-5; V gene: TRBV5-4; CDR3 DNA: TGTGCCAGCAGCCTTCGGACTAGCGGGAGTGAGACCCAGTACTTC; CDR3 protein: CASSLRTSGSETQYF
clone size: NA; D gene: TRBD1; J gene: TRBJ2-7; V gene: TRBV5-6; CDR3 DNA: TGTGCCAGCAGCTTGGCCGCCGACAGGGCTGCGGGGCAGTACTTC; CDR3 protein: CASSLAADRAAGQYF
clone size: NA; D gene: NA; J gene: TRBJ2-6; V gene: TRBV10-1; CDR3 DNA: TGCGCCAGCGAAGACAGGATGACTAACAACGTCCTGACTTTC; CDR3 protein: CASEDRMTNNVLTF
clone size: NA; D gene: NA; J gene: TRBJ2-3; V gene: TRBV7-9; CDR3 DNA: TGTGCCAGCAGCTCGCAGCGGAGGGACACAGATACGCAGTATTTT; CDR3 protein: CASSSQRRDTDTQYF
clone size: few; D gene: TRBD1; J gene: TRBJ2-7; V gene: TRBV2; CDR3 DNA: TGTGCCAGCGCGGCCGGGACAGGGGTGGGTCGACCCTACGAGCAGTACTTC; CDR3 protein: CASAAGTGVGRPYEQYF
clone size: NA; D gene: TRBD1; J gene: TRBJ2-4; V gene: TRBV29-1; CDR3 DNA: TGCAGCGTTGCCCCCCGGACAGGAAAAAACATTCAGTACTTC; CDR3 protein: CSVAPRTGKNIQYF
clone size: NA; D gene: NA; J gene: TRBJ2-6; V gene: TRBV5-4; CDR3 DNA: TGTGCCAGCAGCTTGGGGTCAGGGACTGGGGCCAACGTCCTGACTTTC; CDR3 protein: CASSLGSGTGANVLTF
clone size: NA; D gene: NA; J gene: TRBJ2-2; V gene: TRBV20-1; CDR3 DNA: TGCACGACAGGGAACACCGGGGAGCTGTTTTTT; CDR3 protein: CTTGNTGELFF
clone size: once; D gene: TRBD2; J gene: TRBJ2-7; V gene: TRBV27; CDR3 DNA: TGTGCCAGCAGCCTAGTGGGGGGGTCCTACGAGCAGTACTTC; CDR3 protein: CASSLVGGSYEQYF
clone size: NA; D gene: TRBD1; J gene: TRBJ1-3; V gene: TRBV5-1; CDR3 DNA: TGCGCCAGCAGTACGGACAGGTCTTGGGGAAACACCATATATTTT; CDR3 protein: CASSTDRSWGNTIYF